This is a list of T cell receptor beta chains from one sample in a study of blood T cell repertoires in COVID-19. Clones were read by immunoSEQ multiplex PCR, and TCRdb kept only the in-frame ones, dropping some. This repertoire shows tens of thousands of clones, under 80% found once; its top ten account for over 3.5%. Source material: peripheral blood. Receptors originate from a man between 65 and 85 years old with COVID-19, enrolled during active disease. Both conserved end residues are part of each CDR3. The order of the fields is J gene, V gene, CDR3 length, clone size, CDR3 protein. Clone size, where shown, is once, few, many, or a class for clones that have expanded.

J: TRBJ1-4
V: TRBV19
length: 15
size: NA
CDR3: CASSDRQGWNEKLFF

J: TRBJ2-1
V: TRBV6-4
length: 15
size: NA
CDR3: CASSPTSGPYNEQFF

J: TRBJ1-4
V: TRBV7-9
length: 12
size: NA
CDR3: CASSLDIPKLFF

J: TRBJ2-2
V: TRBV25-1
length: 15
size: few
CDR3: CASSESGRSTGELFF

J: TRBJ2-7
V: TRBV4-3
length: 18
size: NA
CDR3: CASSQVAAFSGMAREQYF

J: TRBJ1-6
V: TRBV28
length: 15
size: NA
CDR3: CASSLPGQNNSPLHF

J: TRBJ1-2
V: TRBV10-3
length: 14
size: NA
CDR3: CAISEIGTGDGYTF

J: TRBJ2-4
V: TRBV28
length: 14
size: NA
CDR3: CASSFVQGGNIQYF

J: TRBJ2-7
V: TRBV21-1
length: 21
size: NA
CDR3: CASPMGPRRPIAGGSSYEQYF

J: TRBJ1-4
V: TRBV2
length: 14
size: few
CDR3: CASRGQSTNEKLFF

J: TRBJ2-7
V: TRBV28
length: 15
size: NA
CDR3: CASRSSGGSSYEQYF

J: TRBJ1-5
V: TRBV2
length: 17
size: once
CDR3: CASSLYEGHRGDQPQHF

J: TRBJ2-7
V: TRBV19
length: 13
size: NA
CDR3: CAAIAVPTYEQYF

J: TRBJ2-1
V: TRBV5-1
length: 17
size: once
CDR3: CASSLGLAGVFIHEQFF

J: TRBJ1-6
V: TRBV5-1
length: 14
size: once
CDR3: CASSLGFQDSPLHF

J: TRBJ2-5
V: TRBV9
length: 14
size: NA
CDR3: CASSVGLALETQYF

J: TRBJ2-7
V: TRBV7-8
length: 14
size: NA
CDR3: CASSTDRESYEQYF

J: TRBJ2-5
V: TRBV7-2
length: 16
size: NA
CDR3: CASSPGLAGGQETQYF

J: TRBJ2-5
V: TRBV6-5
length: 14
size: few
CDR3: CASSSRTGGETQYF

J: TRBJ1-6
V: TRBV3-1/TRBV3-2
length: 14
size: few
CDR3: CASSQDRFNSPLHF

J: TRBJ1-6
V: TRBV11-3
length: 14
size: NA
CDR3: CASSLGQGGSPLHF

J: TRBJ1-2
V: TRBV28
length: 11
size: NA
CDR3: CASSQGYGYTF

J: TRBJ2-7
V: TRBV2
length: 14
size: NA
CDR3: CASSEGGGKGEQYF

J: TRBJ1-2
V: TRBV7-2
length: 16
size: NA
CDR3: CASSSQRVTANYGYTF

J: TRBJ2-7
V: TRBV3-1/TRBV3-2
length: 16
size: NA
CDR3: CASSQAPGLAAYEQYF

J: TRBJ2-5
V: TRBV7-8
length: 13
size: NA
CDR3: CASSRDSQETQYF

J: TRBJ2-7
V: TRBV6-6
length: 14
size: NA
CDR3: CASSYQVAGREQYF

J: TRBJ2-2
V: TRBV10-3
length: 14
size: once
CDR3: CAIKQQGAAGELFF

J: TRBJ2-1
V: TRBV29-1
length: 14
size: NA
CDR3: CSVPTTSSYNEQFF

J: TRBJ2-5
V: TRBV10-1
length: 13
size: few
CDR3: CASARRYQETQYF

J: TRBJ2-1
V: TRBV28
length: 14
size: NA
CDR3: CASSQGQVYNEQFF

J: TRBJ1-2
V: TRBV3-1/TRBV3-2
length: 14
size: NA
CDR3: CASSQEAGGYGYTF

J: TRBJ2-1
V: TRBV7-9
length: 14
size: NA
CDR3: CASSLSTENNEQFF

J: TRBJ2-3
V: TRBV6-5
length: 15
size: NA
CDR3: CASSTLAGGRDTQYF

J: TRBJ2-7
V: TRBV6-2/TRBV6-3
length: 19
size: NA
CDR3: CASSYSSSGLVNLPYEQYF

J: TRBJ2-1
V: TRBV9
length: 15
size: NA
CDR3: CASSVGGNPYNEQFF

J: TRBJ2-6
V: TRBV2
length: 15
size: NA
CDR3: CASSGQSSGANVLTF

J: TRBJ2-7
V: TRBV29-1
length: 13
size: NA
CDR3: CSVRQGGAYEQYF

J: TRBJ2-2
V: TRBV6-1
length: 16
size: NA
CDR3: CASSARGAGRSGELFF

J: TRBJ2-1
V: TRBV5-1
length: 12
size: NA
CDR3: CASSLSSDEQFF

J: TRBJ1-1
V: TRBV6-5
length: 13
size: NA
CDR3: CASRTGGNTEAFF

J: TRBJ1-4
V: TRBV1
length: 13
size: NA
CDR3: CTSKEADGEKLFF

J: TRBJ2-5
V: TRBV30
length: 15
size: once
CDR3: CAWSAKGFQGETQYF

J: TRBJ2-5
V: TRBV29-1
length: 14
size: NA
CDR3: CSADRGHNQETQYF

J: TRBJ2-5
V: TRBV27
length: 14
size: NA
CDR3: CASSSRTGQETQYF

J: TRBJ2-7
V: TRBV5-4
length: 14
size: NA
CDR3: CASRTGDRAYEQYF

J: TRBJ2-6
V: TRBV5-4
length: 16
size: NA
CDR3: CASTRAGYSGANVLTF

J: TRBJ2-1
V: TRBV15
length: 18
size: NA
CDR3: CATSRDRRGLADYNEQFF

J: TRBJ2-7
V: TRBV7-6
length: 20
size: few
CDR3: CASSLASGGGAAGGTYEQYF

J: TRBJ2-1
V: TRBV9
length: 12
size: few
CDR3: CASSLDSNEQFF

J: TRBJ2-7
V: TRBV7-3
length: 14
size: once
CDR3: CASSSTGSPYEQYF

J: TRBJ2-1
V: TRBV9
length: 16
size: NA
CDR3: CASSVGGADTGNEQFF